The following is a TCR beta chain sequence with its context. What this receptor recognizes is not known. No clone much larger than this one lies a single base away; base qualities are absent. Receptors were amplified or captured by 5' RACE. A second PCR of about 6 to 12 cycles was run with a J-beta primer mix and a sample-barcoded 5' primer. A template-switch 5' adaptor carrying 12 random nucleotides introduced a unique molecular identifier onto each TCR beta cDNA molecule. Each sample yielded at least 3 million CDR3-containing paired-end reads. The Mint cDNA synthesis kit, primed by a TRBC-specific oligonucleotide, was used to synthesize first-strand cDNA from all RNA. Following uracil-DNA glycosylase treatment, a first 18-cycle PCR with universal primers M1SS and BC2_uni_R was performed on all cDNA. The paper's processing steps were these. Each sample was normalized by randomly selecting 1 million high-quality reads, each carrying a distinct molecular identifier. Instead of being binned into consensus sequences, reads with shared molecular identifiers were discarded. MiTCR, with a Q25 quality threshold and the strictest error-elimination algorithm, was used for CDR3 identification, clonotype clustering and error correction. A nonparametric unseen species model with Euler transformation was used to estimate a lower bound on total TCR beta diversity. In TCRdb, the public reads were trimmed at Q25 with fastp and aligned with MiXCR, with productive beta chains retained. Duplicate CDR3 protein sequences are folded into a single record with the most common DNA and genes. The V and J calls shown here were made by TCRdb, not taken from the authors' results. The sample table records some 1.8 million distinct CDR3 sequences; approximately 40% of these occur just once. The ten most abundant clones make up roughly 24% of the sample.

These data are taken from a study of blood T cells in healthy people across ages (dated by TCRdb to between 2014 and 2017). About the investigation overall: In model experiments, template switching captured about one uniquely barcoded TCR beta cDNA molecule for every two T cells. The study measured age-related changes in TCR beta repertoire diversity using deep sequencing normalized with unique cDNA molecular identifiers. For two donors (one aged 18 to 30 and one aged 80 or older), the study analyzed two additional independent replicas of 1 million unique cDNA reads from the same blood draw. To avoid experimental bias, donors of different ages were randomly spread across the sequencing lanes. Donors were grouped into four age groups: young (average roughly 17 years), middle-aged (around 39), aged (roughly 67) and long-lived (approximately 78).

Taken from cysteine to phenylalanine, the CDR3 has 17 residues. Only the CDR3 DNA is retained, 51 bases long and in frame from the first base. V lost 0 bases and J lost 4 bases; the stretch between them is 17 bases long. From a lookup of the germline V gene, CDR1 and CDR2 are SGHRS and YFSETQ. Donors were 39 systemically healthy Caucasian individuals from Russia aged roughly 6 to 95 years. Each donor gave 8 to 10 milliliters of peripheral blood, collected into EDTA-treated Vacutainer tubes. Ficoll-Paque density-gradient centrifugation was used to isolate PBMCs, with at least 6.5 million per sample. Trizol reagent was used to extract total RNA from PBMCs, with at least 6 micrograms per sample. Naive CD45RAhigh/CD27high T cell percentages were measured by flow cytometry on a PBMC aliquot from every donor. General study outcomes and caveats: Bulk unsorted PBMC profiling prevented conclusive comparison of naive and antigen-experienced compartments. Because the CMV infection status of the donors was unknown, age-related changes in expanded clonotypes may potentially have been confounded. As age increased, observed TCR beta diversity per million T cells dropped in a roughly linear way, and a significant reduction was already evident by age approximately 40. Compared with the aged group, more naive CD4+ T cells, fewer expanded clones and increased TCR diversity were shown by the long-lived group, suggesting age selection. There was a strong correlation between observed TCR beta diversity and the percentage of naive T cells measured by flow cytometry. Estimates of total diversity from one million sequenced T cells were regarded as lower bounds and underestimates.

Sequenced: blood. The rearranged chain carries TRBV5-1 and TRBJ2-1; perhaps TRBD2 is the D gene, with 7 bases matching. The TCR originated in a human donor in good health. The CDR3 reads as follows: CASSLAGLGGAYNEQFF. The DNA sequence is TGCGCCAGCAGCTTGGCCGGTTTAGGGGGGGCATACAATGAGCAGTTCTTC.